Listed below are T cell receptor beta chains from one sample, sequenced in a study of shared clonotypes between healthy human individuals. The method was immunoSEQ multiplex PCR; TCRdb's version includes in-frame clones alone and lacks a portion of them. This sample has more than 1,200,000 clones, with 98% to 99% found just once. Sequencing was performed on naive CD4+ T cells sorted from blood. Receptors were obtained from a man aged 25 to 40 in good health. Both conserved end residues are part of each CDR3. D genes are given only for firm matches.

CDR3aa,v_gene,d_gene,j_gene
CASALGDRGYGYTF,TRBV28,TRBD1,TRBJ1-2
CASSLGRYEQYF,TRBV5-1,NA,TRBJ2-7
CASSLGRLAGGRQTYEQYF,TRBV7-9,TRBD2,TRBJ2-7
CASSLPRVSGANVLTF,TRBV5-6,NA,TRBJ2-6
CASSFSSEGETQYF,TRBV5-1,NA,TRBJ2-5
CASSLESARETQYF,TRBV5-1,NA,TRBJ2-5
CASSVGSVGAYEQYF,TRBV7-6,NA,TRBJ2-7
CASSLALGPNQPQHF,TRBV5-1,NA,TRBJ1-5
CASSVAGGSSGTNTQYF,TRBV9,NA,TRBJ2-3
CAISVIPENTQYF,TRBV10-3,NA,TRBJ2-3
CASSLVLAGLYEQFF,TRBV27,NA,TRBJ2-1
CASKNMGGTSTDTQYF,TRBV10-2,TRBD2,TRBJ2-3
CSVPDTQYF,TRBV29-1,NA,TRBJ2-3
CASSPTPRPPSQPQHF,TRBV7-2,NA,TRBJ1-5
CASSRLFTGAGNEQYF,TRBV11-2,NA,TRBJ2-7
CASSQSSGPIEQFF,TRBV18,TRBD2,TRBJ2-1
CASSSGAYEQYF,TRBV7-9,NA,TRBJ2-7
CAWSSGTEMNTEAFF,TRBV30,TRBD1,TRBJ1-1
CASSSSQRGTRKAYEQYF,TRBV27,NA,TRBJ2-7
CASSQEAFRQGPSDTQYF,TRBV4-3,NA,TRBJ2-3
CAYGTGASGANVLTF,TRBV30,TRBD1,TRBJ2-6
CARGGTVYGYTF,TRBV11-1,TRBD1,TRBJ1-2
CAIMPGGSNYEQYF,TRBV10-2,TRBD2,TRBJ2-7
CASSPLTTRANYGYTF,TRBV18,NA,TRBJ1-2
CASSETQGWATEAFF,TRBV7-9,NA,TRBJ1-1
CASSVGQGIGEKLFF,TRBV9,TRBD1,TRBJ1-4
CASRGVFPQETQYF,TRBV2,NA,TRBJ2-5
CASGVVGAGADTQYF,TRBV9,NA,TRBJ2-3
CASSPPVASYEQYF,TRBV18,NA,TRBJ2-7
CASSEAGDNQPQHF,TRBV6-1,NA,TRBJ1-5
CASSPSRVNIQYF,TRBV9,NA,TRBJ2-4
CASSWKTGASSYEQYF,TRBV7-8,TRBD1,TRBJ2-7
CASSWTGNQPQHF,TRBV5-1,NA,TRBJ1-5
CASSSFNQPQHF,TRBV28,NA,TRBJ1-5
CASSQDLTLTGELFF,TRBV4-3,NA,TRBJ2-2
CASQGGGTAEKLFF,TRBV2,NA,TRBJ1-4
CASSLGPQGPRGSGRAIDEQFF,TRBV5-1,TRBD2,TRBJ2-1
CASKGVGTDTQYF,TRBV6-5,NA,TRBJ2-3
CASSPGGLNSGANVLTF,TRBV28,NA,TRBJ2-6
CASSSIAGADTQYF,TRBV5-1,TRBD2,TRBJ2-3
CASIGRYSYNEQFF,TRBV6-1,NA,TRBJ2-1
CASSPLLGRTGPYEQYF,TRBV28,TRBD1,TRBJ2-7
CASSRQRESNLYNEQFF,TRBV14,TRBD2,TRBJ2-1
CASSFQGAWEGYTF,TRBV13,TRBD1,TRBJ1-2
CAIGNLFF,TRBV30,NA,TRBJ2-7
CASSLDLPGLAGDEQFF,TRBV5-4,TRBD2,TRBJ2-1
CAWERGLAGYNEQFF,TRBV30,TRBD2,TRBJ2-1
CASSWRKGTEAFF,TRBV19,NA,TRBJ1-1
CASSPEFFPYNEQFF,TRBV6-4,NA,TRBJ2-1
CASSLAGGGTEAFF,TRBV28,TRBD1,TRBJ1-1
CASRRTSGSYEQYF,TRBV19,TRBD2,TRBJ2-7
CASSSRVENEQYF,TRBV27,NA,TRBJ2-7